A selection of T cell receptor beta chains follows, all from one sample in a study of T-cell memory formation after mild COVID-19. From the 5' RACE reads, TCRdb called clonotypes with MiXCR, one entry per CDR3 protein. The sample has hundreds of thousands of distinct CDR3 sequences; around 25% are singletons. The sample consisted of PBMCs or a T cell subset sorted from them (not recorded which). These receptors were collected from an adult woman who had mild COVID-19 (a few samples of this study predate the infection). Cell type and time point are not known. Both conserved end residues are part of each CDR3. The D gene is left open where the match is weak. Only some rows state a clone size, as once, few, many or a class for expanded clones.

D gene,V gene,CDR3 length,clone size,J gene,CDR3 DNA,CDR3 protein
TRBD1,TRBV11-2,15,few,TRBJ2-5,TGTGCCAGCAGCCACCTGGGACAGGGGACAGAGACCCAGTACTTC,CASSHLGQGTETQYF
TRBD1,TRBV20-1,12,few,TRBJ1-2,TGCAGTGCGAGGACAGGGGAGCATGGCTACACCTTC,CSARTGEHGYTF
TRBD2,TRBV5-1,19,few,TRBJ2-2,TGCGCCAGCAGCTTGGTTCTGACTAGCGGGGCTAGAAGCACCGGGGAGCTGTTTTTT,CASSLVLTSGARSTGELFF
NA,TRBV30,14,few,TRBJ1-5,TGTGCCTGGAGGGGACCCGGGGGCGCGGAGCCCCAGCATTTT,CAWRGPGGAEPQHF
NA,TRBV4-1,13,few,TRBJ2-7,TGCGCCAGCAGCCAGACGGAGGCCTACGAGCAGTACTTC,CASSQTEAYEQYF
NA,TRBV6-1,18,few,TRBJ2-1,TGTGCCAGCAGTGAAGAAGAGGGACGCCCTTTGGGGACCAATGAGCAGTTCTTC,CASSEEEGRPLGTNEQFF
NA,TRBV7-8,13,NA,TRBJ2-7,TGTGCCAGCAGCTTAAAGGGCTCCTACGAGCAGTACTTC,CASSLKGSYEQYF
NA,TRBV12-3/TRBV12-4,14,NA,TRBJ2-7,TGTGCCAGCAGTTTGTGGGACAAGTCCTACGAGCAGTACTTC,CASSLWDKSYEQYF
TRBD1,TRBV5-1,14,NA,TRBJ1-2,TGCGCCAGCAGCCCCGGGACAGGGTACGATGGCTACACCTTC,CASSPGTGYDGYTF
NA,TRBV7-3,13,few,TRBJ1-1,TGTGCCAGCAGCTTGTTCCAGGGCTCTGAAGCTTTCTTT,CASSLFQGSEAFF
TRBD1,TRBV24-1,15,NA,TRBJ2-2,TGTGCCACCCGACTCTCGGCAGGGGGCCCCGGGGAGCTGTTTTTT,CATRLSAGGPGELFF
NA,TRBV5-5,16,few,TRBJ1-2,TGTGCCAGCAGCTACATACAGGGCCCCGGTGGCTATGGCTACACCTTC,CASSYIQGPGGYGYTF
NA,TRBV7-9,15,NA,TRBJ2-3,TGTGCCAGCAGTCCAGGAAAGGAAAGCACAGATACGCAGTATTTT,CASSPGKESTDTQYF
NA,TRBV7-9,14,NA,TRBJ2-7,TGTGCCAGCAGCTCCGGGGACACCCACTACGAGCAGTACTTC,CASSSGDTHYEQYF
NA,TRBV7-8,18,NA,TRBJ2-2,TGTGCCAGCAGCCACAAACGCCCCGGTTGGGACGAACACGGGGAGCTGTTTTTT,CASSHKRPGWDEHGELFF
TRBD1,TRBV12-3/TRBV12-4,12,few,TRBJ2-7,TGTGCCAGCAGTCGGACAGGGCCCGAGCAGTACTTC,CASSRTGPEQYF
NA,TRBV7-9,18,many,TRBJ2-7,TGTGCCAGCAGCTTAGTGTCGGCTCGGCAGGGAAAGTCCTACGAGCAGTACTTC,CASSLVSARQGKSYEQYF
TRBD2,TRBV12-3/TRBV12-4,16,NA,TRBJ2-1,TGTGCCAGCAGTTTGGGACTAGCGGGAGTTTCGAATGAGCAGTTCTTC,CASSLGLAGVSNEQFF
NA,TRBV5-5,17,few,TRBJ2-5,TGTGCCAGCAGCTCCAATCGGCCGGGACCCATACAAGAGACCCAGTACTTC,CASSSNRPGPIQETQYF
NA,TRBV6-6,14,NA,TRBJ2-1,TGTGCCAGCAGCCCAGTGGGGGGTCACGATGAGCAGTTCTTC,CASSPVGGHDEQFF
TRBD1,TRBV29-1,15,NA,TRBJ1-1,TGCAGCGTTGGTTACAGGGGGCTGAGGAACACTGAAGCTTTCTTT,CSVGYRGLRNTEAFF
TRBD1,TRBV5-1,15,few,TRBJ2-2,TGCGCCAGCAGCTCACAGGGGGCCTGGACCGGGGAGCTGTTTTTT,CASSSQGAWTGELFF
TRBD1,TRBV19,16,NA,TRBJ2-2,TGTGCCAGTGAGGACAGGGGGCGTAGTCGTGCCGGGGAGCTGTTTTTT,CASEDRGRSRAGELFF
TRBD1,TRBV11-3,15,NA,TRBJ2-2,TGTGCCAGCAGCTCAAGACAGGGGGCTGACGGGGAGCTGTTTTTT,CASSSRQGADGELFF
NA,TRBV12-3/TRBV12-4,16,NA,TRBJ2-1,TGTGCCAGCAGTTTAAAAGGGGTTTTAGAGTACAATGAGCAGTTCTTC,CASSLKGVLEYNEQFF
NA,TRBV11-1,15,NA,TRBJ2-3,TGTGCCAGCAGCTTGACCGGACAGCACACAGATACGCAGTATTTT,CASSLTGQHTDTQYF
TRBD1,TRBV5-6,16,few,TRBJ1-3,TGTGCCAGCAGCTTGAAGGGACAGGGGACTCGAAACACCATATATTTT,CASSLKGQGTRNTIYF
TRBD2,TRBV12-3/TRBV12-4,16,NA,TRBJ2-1,TGTGCCAGCAGTTTAGATACTAGCGGGAGGCTCGATGAGCAGTTCTTC,CASSLDTSGRLDEQFF
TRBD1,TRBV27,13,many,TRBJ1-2,TGTGCCAGCAGCCTAACAGGGGCGTATGGCTACACCTTC,CASSLTGAYGYTF
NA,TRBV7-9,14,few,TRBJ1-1,TGTGCCAGCAGCTTTACAGGGCCGAACACTGAAGCTTTCTTT,CASSFTGPNTEAFF
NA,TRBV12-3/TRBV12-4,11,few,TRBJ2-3,TGTGCCAGCAGTGGGATAGATACGCAGTATTTT,CASSGIDTQYF
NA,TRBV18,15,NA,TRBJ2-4,TGTGCCAGCTCACATAAAACAGTAGCCAAAAACATTCAGTACTTC,CASSHKTVAKNIQYF
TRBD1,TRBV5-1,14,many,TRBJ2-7,TGTGCCAGCAGCTCGGGGACAGGATCCTACGAGCAGTACTTC,CASSSGTGSYEQYF
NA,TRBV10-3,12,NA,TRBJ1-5,TGTGCCATCAGTGTTAGTAATCAGCCCCAGCATTTT,CAISVSNQPQHF
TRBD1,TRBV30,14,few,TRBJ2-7,TGTGCCTGGAGTATCGGGCAGGGGGACTACGAGCAGTACTTC,CAWSIGQGDYEQYF